The T cell receptor (beta chain) described here comes from a study of human T cells and chemical hapten exposure. Regarding the study as a whole: Having alopecia, donors may respond immunologically unlike healthy people.

In germline, CDR1 is SGDLS, CDR2 YYNGEE. V gave up 2 bases and J gave up 1 base, with 17 bases separating them. This CDR3 is 17 amino acids long. A single record per CDR3 protein comes from TCRdb applying MiXCR to the RACE reads. The sample contains 180,000 or so distinct CDR3 sequences, approximately 24% of which appear only once. As for this clonotype: Its antigen is unidentified.

Time point: patch test 3, about 24 weeks after DPC sensitization. Treatment here: therapeutic diphenylcyclopropenone sensitization with weekly scalp DPC. The chain combines TRBV9 with TRBJ2-3; D may match TRBD1 or TRBD2 (7 bases each). This TCR derives from a woman aged 40-49 years with alopecia areata. Some clones in this sample may be carry-over from other donors' samples. This specimen was whole blood, taken in connection with sensitization to the hapten diphenylcyclopropenone (DPC). The CDR3 loop reads CASSVWPGGAGTDTQYF. CDR3 coding DNA: TGTGCCAGCAGCGTTTGGCCAGGGGGGGCTGGCACAGATACGCAGTATTTT.